Below, 17 T cell receptor beta chains from the same sample are listed, as sequenced in a study of blood T cell repertoires in COVID-19. The method was immunoSEQ multiplex PCR; TCRdb's version includes in-frame clones alone and lacks a portion of them. The sample carries around 450,000 clones, 87% recorded once. The material sequenced was PBMCs or T cells enriched from blood (not recorded which). The receptors originated from a woman aged 18-29 years with acute COVID-19.

The chain recombines TRBV5-4 with TRBJ2-3; 10 bases fit TRBD1. This CDR3 has 16 amino acids. With 0 bases clipped from V and 5 bases from J, the junction kept 6 bases outside the gene matches. Germline loops: CDR1 SGHNT, CDR2 YYREEE (reference sequence). CDR3 DNA sequence: TGTGCCAGCAGCTTGGCGTGGACAGGGGGTAGAGATACGCAGTATTTT. Its translation is CASSLAWTGGRDTQYF.

The genes are TRBV13 and TRBJ2-5; weak D call: TRBD1 (5 bases). Per the germline V gene, CDR1 is PRHDT and CDR2 is FYEKMQ (reference sequence). Trimming pared 5 bases from V and 3 bases from J, leaving 13 bases between. The CDR3 has 14 amino acids. The CDR3: CASSTGRKKETQYF. The CDR3 DNA follows: TGTGCCAGCAGCACAGGCAGGAAGAAAGAGACCCAGTACTTC. Looking up the rest from reference TRBV13 and TRBJ2-5 gives the full variable domain: AAGVIQSPRHLIKEKRETATLKCYPIPRHDTVYWYQQGPGQDPQFLISFYEKMQSDKGSIPDRFSAQQFSDYHSELNMSSLELGDSALYFCASSTGRKKETQYFGPGTRLLVL.

The rearrangement links TRBV7-8 to TRBJ1-1; possibly TRBD1 for D (5 bases). The CDR3 is 14 residues long. Germline-derived CDR1 and CDR2 are SGHVS and FQNEAQ. The V gene lost 5 bases and the J gene lost 2 bases, with 12 bases spanning the gap. CDR3 in amino acids: CASSQAQGNTEAFF. In DNA, the CDR3 is TGTGCCAGCAGCCAAGCCCAGGGAAACACTGAAGCTTTCTTT.

The V and J genes are TRBV5-5 and TRBJ2-3, with D perhaps matching TRBD2 (5 bases). CDR1 is SGHKS and CDR2 is YYEKEE in the germline V gene (reference sequence). This CDR3 spans 16 amino acids. Trimming took off 0 bases at V and 1 base at J, with 12 bases between the two ends. The CDR3 loop reads CASSLGPGMGTDTQYF. The DNA for the CDR3 is TGTGCCAGCAGCTTGGGGCCGGGAATGGGCACAGATACGCAGTATTTT.

The chain uses TRBV6-5 and TRBJ1-2; no clear D. The CDR3 sequence is 12 residues long. From germline, CDR1 is MNHEY and CDR2 SVGAGI. The germline V and J ends were trimmed by 6 bases and 7 bases, with 12 bases remaining between them. CDR3 in amino acids: CASSEFGGGYTF. The CDR3 region has the DNA TGTGCCAGCAGCGAGTTCGGAGGTGGCTACACCTTC.

The rearrangement uses TRBV5-1 and TRBJ1-6, with 9 bases aligning to TRBD1. The trim removed 0 bases at V and 8 bases at J, leaving 15 bases unmatched. Germline V gene sequence: CDR1 SGHRS, CDR2 YFSETQ. The CDR3 is made up of 19 amino acids. CDR3 bases: TGCGCCAGCAGCTTGGCACCGGACAGGGGAAGAGGGTGGGATTCACCCCTCCACTTT. This sequence encodes CASSLAPDRGRGWDSPLHF.

This chain connects TRBV2 to TRBJ1-1; 9 bases agree with TRBD1. Germline values: CDR1 SNHLY, CDR2 FYNNEI. After removal of 7 bases from V and 5 bases from J, the junction contained 5 bases not matched to a gene. CDR3 length equals 13 residues. The DNA for the CDR3 is TGTGCCAGCATTGACAGGGGGGAAACTGAAGCTTTCTTT. Translated: CASIDRGETEAFF. Variable domain in full (rest from reference TRBV2 and TRBJ1-1): EPEVTQTPSHQVTQMGQEVILRCVPISNHLYFYWYRQILGQKVEFLVSFYNNEISEKSEIFDDQFSVERPDGSNFTLKIRSTKLEDSAMYFCASIDRGETEAFFGQGTRLTVV.

The chain recombines TRBV18 with TRBJ1-3; D remains ambiguous. Trimming took off 3 bases at V and 0 bases at J, with 9 bases between the two ends. The CDR3 covers 15 residues. Germline V CDR1 and CDR2: KGHSH, LQKENI. The CDR3: CASSPSGHSGNTIYF. DNA of the CDR3: TGTGCCAGCTCACCGAGCGGTCACTCTGGAAACACCATATATTTT. Together with reference TRBV18 and TRBJ1-3, the CDR3 gives the full variable domain: NAGVMQNPRHLVRRRGQEARLRCSPMKGHSHVYWYRQLPEEGLKFMVYLQKENIIDESGMPKERFSAEFPKEGPSILRIQQVVRGDSAAYFCASSPSGHSGNTIYFGEGSWLTVV.

This clone has a handful of counts. The chain links TRBV14 to TRBJ1-5; D unresolved. CDR1 and CDR2 (germline): SGHDN, FVKESK. The V end was cut by 3 bases, the J end by 2 bases, with 8 bases between. The CDR3 has 14 amino acids. DNA of the CDR3: TGTGCCAGCAGCCAGGGAGGAGGCAATCAGCCCCAGCATTTT. Translating it yields CASSQGGGNQPQHF.

This chain uses TRBV5-1 with TRBJ2-7, with 9 nucleotides matching TRBD1. CDR3 length equals 17 residues. The germline gives CDR1 SGHRS, CDR2 YFSETQ. The junction had 16 bases not matched to a gene; V was cut back by 4 bases and J by 5 bases. The CDR3 reads CASSTSTGTGNLHEQYF. As DNA, the CDR3 is TGCGCCAGCAGCACTAGCACCGGGACAGGGAACCTCCACGAGCAGTACTTC.

The rearrangement joins TRBV6-5 to TRBJ1-5; 8 bases are shared with TRBD1. V was clipped by 8 bases and J by 6 bases; unmatched bases: 9. The CDR3 has 14 residues. Per germline, CDR1 MNHEY and CDR2 SVGAGI. CDR3 DNA sequence: TGTGCCAGCCAGACAGGGGACCACAGTCAGCCCCAGCATTTT. Protein: CASQTGDHSQPQHF.

J is TRBJ1-4 and V is TRBV6-5; a possible D gene is TRBD1 (5 bases). V was pared by 2 bases and J by 10 bases, with 14 bases between. The germline CDR1 and CDR2 sequences are MNHEY and SVGAGI. The CDR3 is made up of 14 amino acids. CDR3 region: CASSYQDETGKLFF. CDR3 coding DNA: TGTGCCAGCAGTTACCAGGACGAAACAGGAAAACTGTTTTTT.

The chain uses TRBV18 and TRBJ2-5; 10 bases are a match to TRBD1. Per the germline V gene, CDR1 is KGHSH and CDR2 is LQKENI. The V segment lost 3 bases and the J segment 4 bases; nucleotides outside the gene matches: 14. The CDR3 runs to 18 residues. The CDR3 loop is CASSPPGTGALQRETQYF. CDR3 DNA sequence: TGTGCCAGCTCACCTCCCGGGACAGGGGCCCTCCAACGAGAGACCCAGTACTTC.

The chain recombines TRBV9 with TRBJ1-2; 8 bases are shared with TRBD1. V shed 4 bases, J shed 2 bases, and the junction held 10 bases outside the gene matches. CDR3 length equals 16 residues. Germline CDR1 SGDLS, CDR2 YYNGEE. For the CDR3, the DNA is TGTGCCAGCAGCCCCGGACAGGGACGGGACAACTATGGCTACACCTTC. Translation: CASSPGQGRDNYGYTF.

This rearrangement joins TRBV18 to TRBJ1-1; the match to TRBD1 covers 8 bases. The ends lost 6 bases at V and 1 base at J; junction bases unmatched: 4. The CDR3 is 14 residues long. Germline lookup yields CDR1 KGHSH and CDR2 LQKENI. CDR3 loop: CASSRQGQNTEAFF. In DNA, the CDR3 is TGTGCCAGCTCTCGACAGGGGCAGAACACTGAAGCTTTCTTT.

The sample holds one count of this clone. This sequence joins TRBV4-3 and TRBJ1-4, with unresolved D. The CDR3 length is 12 residues. Between the trimmed V and J ends, which lost 0 bases and 11 bases, there was a span of 7 bases. From germline, CDR1 is LGHNA and CDR2 YSLEER. CDR3 protein: CASSQDGGKLFF. The CDR3 DNA reads TGCGCCAGCAGCCAAGACGGCGGGAAACTGTTTTTT.

The gene calls are TRBV28 and TRBJ2-1; 9 bases line up with TRBD1. The CDR3 extends over 16 amino acids. Germline values: CDR1 MDHEN, CDR2 SYDVKM. J lost 0 bases, V lost 2 bases, and 2 bases had no gene match. The CDR3 reads CASSLGTGRSYNEQFF. The CDR3 DNA follows: TGTGCCAGCAGTTTAGGGACAGGGCGCTCCTACAATGAGCAGTTCTTC. Based on the CDR3 plus reference TRBV28 and TRBJ2-1, the full variable domain is DVKVTQSSRYLVKRTGEKVFLECVQDMDHENMFWYRQDPGLGLRLIYFSYDVKMKEKGDIPEGYSVSREKKERFSLILESASTNQTSMYLCASSLGTGRSYNEQFFGPGTRLTVL.